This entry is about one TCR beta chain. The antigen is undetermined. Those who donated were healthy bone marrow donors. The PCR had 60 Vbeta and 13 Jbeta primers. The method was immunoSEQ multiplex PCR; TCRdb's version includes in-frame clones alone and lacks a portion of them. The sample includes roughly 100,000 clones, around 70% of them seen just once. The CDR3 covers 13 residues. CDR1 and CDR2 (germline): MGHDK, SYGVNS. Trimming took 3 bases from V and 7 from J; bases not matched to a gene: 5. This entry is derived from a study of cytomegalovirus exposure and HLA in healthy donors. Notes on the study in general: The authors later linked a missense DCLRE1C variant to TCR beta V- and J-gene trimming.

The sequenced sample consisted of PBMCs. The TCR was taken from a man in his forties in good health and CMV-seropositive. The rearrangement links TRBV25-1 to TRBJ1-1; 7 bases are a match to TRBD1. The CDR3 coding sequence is TGTGCCAGCAGTGACCCCGACAGGGTTGAAGCTTTCTTT. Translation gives CASSDPDRVEAFF.